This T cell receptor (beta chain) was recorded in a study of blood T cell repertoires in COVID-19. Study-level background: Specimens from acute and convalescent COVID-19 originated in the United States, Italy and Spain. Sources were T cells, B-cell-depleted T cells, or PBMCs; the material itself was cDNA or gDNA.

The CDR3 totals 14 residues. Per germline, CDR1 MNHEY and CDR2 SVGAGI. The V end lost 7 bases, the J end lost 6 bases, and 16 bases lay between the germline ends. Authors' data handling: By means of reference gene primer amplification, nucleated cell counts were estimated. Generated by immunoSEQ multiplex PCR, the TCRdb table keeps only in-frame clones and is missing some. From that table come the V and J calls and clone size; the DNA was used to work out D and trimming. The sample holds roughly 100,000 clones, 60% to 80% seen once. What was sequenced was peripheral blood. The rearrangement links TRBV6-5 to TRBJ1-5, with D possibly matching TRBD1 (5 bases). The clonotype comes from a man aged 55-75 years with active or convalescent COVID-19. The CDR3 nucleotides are TGTGCCAGCATTCAGGTAGGGGCCCGTCAGCCCCAGCATTTT. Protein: CASIQVGARQPQHF.